One sample yielded the 21 T cell receptor beta chains listed below, sequenced in a study of T cell responses to AZD1222 COVID-19 vaccine. Here immunoSEQ multiplex PCR was the method, and the copy in TCRdb shows in-frame clones only, minus some. The sample has more than 100,000 clones, about 85% seen once. The material sequenced was peripheral blood, taken on day 0 of AZD1222 vaccination. The receptors come from an adult in good health.

J is TRBJ1-1 and V is TRBV3-1 (or the pseudogene TRBV3-2); TRBD1 matches at 7 bases. The J segment lost 2 bases and the V segment lost 4 bases, leaving 4 bases of the junction unmatched. The CDR3 contains 14 residues. CDR1 LGHDT and CDR2 YNNKEL come from the germline V gene (reference sequence). CDR3 protein: CASSPRDSNTEAFF. For the CDR3, the DNA is TGTGCCAGCAGCCCCCGGGACAGCAACACTGAAGCTTTCTTT.

The chain has TRBV2 and TRBJ1-1, with D unresolved. V was clipped by 6 bases and J by 7 bases, with 6 bases between them. The CDR3 is 10 residues long. CDR1 is SNHLY, CDR2 FYNNEI, per germline. The CDR3 region has the DNA TGTGCCAGCAGCGACTATGAAGCTTTCTTT. This codes for CASSDYEAFF.

The chain links TRBV4-3 to TRBJ2-3; 9 nucleotides agree with TRBD1. This CDR3 contains 16 residues. The germline gives CDR1 LGHNA, CDR2 YSLEER. The junction had 2 bases not matched to a gene; V was cut back by 0 bases and J by 1 base. The CDR3 DNA is TGCGCCAGCAGCCAAGAATGGACAGGGGGCACAGATACGCAGTATTTT. Protein: CASSQEWTGGTDTQYF.

The V call is TRBV28, the J call TRBJ1-5; D not resolved. Deletions cut 3 bases from V and 3 bases from J, with 15 bases between. Germline CDR1 MDHEN, CDR2 SYDVKM. The CDR3 has 16 amino acids. CDR3 sequence reads: CASSFYRQLINQPQHF. Here the CDR3 DNA reads TGTGCCAGCAGTTTTTACCGGCAGCTTATCAATCAGCCCCAGCATTTT. The full variable domain, its missing parts supplied by reference TRBV28 and TRBJ1-5, is DVKVTQSSRYLVKRTGEKVFLECVQDMDHENMFWYRQDPGLGLRLIYFSYDVKMKEKGDIPEGYSVSREKKERFSLILESASTNQTSMYLCASSFYRQLINQPQHFGDGTRLSIL.

This clone was seen just once. This chain links TRBV7-2 with TRBJ1-2; TRBD1 matches 8 bases. V was clipped by 5 bases and J by 6 bases; unmatched bases: 8. The CDR3 extends over 14 amino acids. CDR1 and CDR2 from the germline V gene are SGHTA and FQGNSA. The CDR3 loop is CASSPDRQGNGYTF. The CDR3 nucleotides read TGTGCCAGCAGCCCCGATCGACAGGGGAATGGCTACACCTTC.

The chain employs TRBV5-1 and TRBJ1-4, with a tentative D call TRBD1 (5 bases). The germline gives CDR1 SGHRS, CDR2 YFSETQ. Trimming left V 4 bases short and J 7 bases short, with 14 bases between. CDR3 length: 14 residues. Here the CDR3 DNA reads TGCGCCAGCAGCGGCGGGACTCTCGGTGAAAAACTGTTTTTT. Its translation is CASSGGTLGEKLFF. The full variable domain, in which reference TRBV5-1 and TRBJ1-4 provide the parts outside the CDR3, is KAGVTQTPRYLIKTRGQQVTLSCSPISGHRSVSWYQQTPGQGLQFLFEYFSETQRNKGNFPGRFSGRQFSNSRSEMNVSTLELGDSALYLCASSGGTLGEKLFFGSGTQLSVL.

The chain has TRBV6-1 and TRBJ2-7, with D maybe TRBD2 (5 bases). The V gene's germline CDR1 is MNHNS and CDR2 SASEGT. The CDR3 is 14 residues long. Trimming pared 3 bases from V and 1 base from J, leaving 10 bases between. Here the CDR3 DNA reads TGTGCCAGCAGTGATCTCGGGGAGTCCTACGAGCAGTACTTC. Its translation is CASSDLGESYEQYF.

This clone has a single count. V and J are TRBV12-3 or TRBV12-4 and TRBJ1-1; D is ambiguous. V was trimmed by 6 bases and J by 7 bases, leaving 9 bases between them. This CDR3 spans 11 amino acids. CDR3 sequence (DNA): TGTGCCAGCAGGGTTGGGAGTGAAGCTTTCTTT. Encoded protein: CASRVGSEAFF.

The CDR3 loop is CASHQDGGGGGELFF. The DNA of the CDR3 is TGTGCCTCCCACCAGGATGGAGGGGGCGGCGGGGAGCTGTTTTTT. The chain joins TRBV6-5 to TRBJ2-2; a weak D match, TRBD1 (7 bases). V was clipped by 11 bases and J by 7 bases, with 23 bases between them. This CDR3 has 15 residues. From germline, CDR1 is MNHEY and CDR2 SVGAGI.

The chain links TRBV6-6 to TRBJ1-5, with D possibly matching TRBD1 (6 bases). Germline assignment: CDR1 MNHNY and CDR2 SVGAGI (reference sequence). V dropped 7 bases and J dropped 6 bases, with 16 bases sitting between them. The CDR3 loop spans 14 amino acids. CDR3 protein: CASTYGQGSQPQHF. DNA of the CDR3: TGTGCCAGCACGTACGGGCAGGGGAGTCAGCCCCAGCATTTT.

The J gene is TRBJ2-7, the V gene TRBV20-1; no firm D call. Germline lookup yields CDR1 DFQATT and CDR2 SNEGSKA (reference sequence). The CDR3 runs 10 residues. V lost 1 base and J 5 bases, leaving 3 bases between the germline ends. Written as DNA, the CDR3 is TGCAGTGCTAGAGTGAACGAGCAGTACTTC. It translates to CSARVNEQYF.

This clone is a singleton in its sample. The chain combines TRBV29-1 with TRBJ2-1; D possibly corresponds to TRBD1 (6 bases). The CDR3 loop spans 15 amino acids. Germline CDR1 SQVTM, CDR2 ANQGSEA. V was pared by 6 bases and J by 8 bases, with 23 bases between. The CDR3 region is CSVPRSGATFDEQFF. The CDR3 DNA reads TGCAGCGTCCCTCGCTCAGGGGCCACCTTTGATGAGCAGTTCTTC.

This chain connects TRBV7-2 to TRBJ1-4, with 8 bases matching TRBD1. From germline, CDR1 is SGHTA and CDR2 FQGNSA. Trimming at V came to 4 bases and at J to 9 bases, leaving 4 bases not matched to a gene. The CDR3 spans 13 residues. CDR3 amino acids: CASSSGQGQKLFF. The CDR3 bases are TGTGCCAGCAGCTCCGGACAGGGACAAAAACTGTTTTTT.

V and J are TRBV15 and TRBJ1-1; no reliable D call. Germline assignment: CDR1 LNHNV and CDR2 YYDKDF (reference sequence). This CDR3 is built from 15 residues. The V and J ends lost 0 bases and 1 base respectively, with 9 bases between them. The CDR3 reads CATSRDGDGNTEAFF. For the CDR3, the DNA is TGTGCCACCAGCAGAGACGGGGATGGGAACACTGAAGCTTTCTTT.

DNA of the CDR3: TGTGCCAGCAGCTTCGGCGGGCCCTCCTACAATGAGCAGTTCTTC. The encoded protein is CASSFGGPSYNEQFF. The rearrangement links TRBV7-2 to TRBJ2-1; a weak D match, TRBD2 (5 bases). Trimming removed 3 bases from V and 0 bases from J, with 9 bases in between. This CDR3 comprises 15 residues. The germline CDR1 and CDR2 sequences are SGHTA and FQGNSA.

The V and J genes are TRBV5-4 and TRBJ1-4, with TRBD1 identical over 7 bases. The ends lost 0 bases at V and 4 bases at J; junction bases unmatched: 3. The CDR3 has 15 residues. The germline CDR1 and CDR2 sequences are SGHNT and YYREEE (reference sequence). The CDR3: CASSLGQGINEKLFF. For the CDR3, the DNA is TGTGCCAGCAGCTTGGGACAGGGAATTAATGAAAAACTGTTTTTT.

The chain employs TRBV12-3 or TRBV12-4 and TRBJ1-2; the D is unclear. V shed 2 bases and J shed 5 bases, with 9 bases lying between them. The CDR3 contains 13 residues. The CDR3 nucleotides are TGTGCCAGCAGTTTATCAGGCTGGTATGGCTACACCTTC. Its protein product is CASSLSGWYGYTF.

The chain has TRBV19 and TRBJ2-7; TRBD1 agrees at 8 bases. J lost 2 bases, V lost 8 bases, and 2 bases had no gene match. The CDR3 runs 12 residues. Germline CDR1 is LNHDA and CDR2 is SQIVND (reference sequence). The CDR3 spells CASGTGTYEQYF. The CDR3 DNA reads as TGTGCCAGTGGGACAGGAACCTACGAGCAGTACTTC.

This rearrangement joins TRBV6-5 to TRBJ1-1; D remains unclear. This CDR3 is 13 amino acids long. The germline V and J ends were trimmed by 1 base and 2 bases, with 5 bases remaining between them. CDR1 is MNHEY, CDR2 SVGAGI, per germline. The CDR3 region is CASSYYANTEAFF. The DNA of the CDR3 is TGTGCCAGCAGTTACTACGCCAACACTGAAGCTTTCTTT.

The chain uses TRBV5-4 and TRBJ2-3, with a weak D call TRBD1 (5 bases). V was clipped by 4 bases and J by 6 bases, with 15 bases between them. CDR1 and CDR2 from the germline V gene are SGHNT and YYREEE (reference sequence). CDR3 length: 14 amino acids. CDR3 nucleotides: TGTGCCAGCAGCCCACAGGCAGGCCGGGATACGCAGTATTTT. Its protein is CASSPQAGRDTQYF. Full variable domain (remainder filled in from reference TRBV5-4 and TRBJ2-3): ETGVTQSPTHLIKTRGQQVTLRCSSQSGHNTVSWYQQALGQGPQFIFQYYREEENGRGNFPPRFSGLQFPNYSSELNVNALELDDSALYLCASSPQAGRDTQYFGPGTRLTVL.

This chain connects TRBV28 to TRBJ1-1; D may be TRBD1 (6 bases). Germline assignment: CDR1 MDHEN and CDR2 SYDVKM. The CDR3 runs to 15 residues. V shed 5 bases and J shed 11 bases, with 24 bases lying between them. The CDR3 DNA follows: TGTGCCAGCAGTACCCACAGGGCCCCCCCCGGGTGGGCTTTCTTT. Translating it yields CASSTHRAPPGWAFF.